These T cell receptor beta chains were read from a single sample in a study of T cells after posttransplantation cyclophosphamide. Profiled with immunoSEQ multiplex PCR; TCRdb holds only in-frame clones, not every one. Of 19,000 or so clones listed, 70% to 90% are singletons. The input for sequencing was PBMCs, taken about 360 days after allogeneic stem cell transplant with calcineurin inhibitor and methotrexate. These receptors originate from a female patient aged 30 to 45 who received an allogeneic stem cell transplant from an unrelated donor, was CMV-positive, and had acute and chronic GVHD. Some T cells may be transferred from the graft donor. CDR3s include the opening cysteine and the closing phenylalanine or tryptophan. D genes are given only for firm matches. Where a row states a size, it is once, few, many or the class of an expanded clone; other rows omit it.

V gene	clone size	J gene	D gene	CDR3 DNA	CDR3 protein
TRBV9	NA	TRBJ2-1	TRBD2	TGTGCCAGCAGCGATAACGGGCTAGCGGGAGGAAATGAGCAGTTCTTC	CASSDNGLAGGNEQFF
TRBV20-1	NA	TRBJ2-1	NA	TGCAGTGCTAGAACGGATGAGCAGTTCTTC	CSARTDEQFF
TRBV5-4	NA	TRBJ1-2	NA	TGTGCCAGCAGCCGGGGGGAGGTATGGGGCTACACCTTC	CASSRGEVWGYTF
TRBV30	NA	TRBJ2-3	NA	TGTGCCTGGGCCCGGGTAGTCACAGATACGCAGTATTTT	CAWARVVTDTQYF
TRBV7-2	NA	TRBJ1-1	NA	TGTGCCAGCAGCTTGGTGACCGGACACTCTGAAGCTTTCTTT	CASSLVTGHSEAFF
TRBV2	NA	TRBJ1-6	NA	TGTGCCAGCAGGGACAGAGACAATTCACCCCTCCACTTT	CASRDRDNSPLHF
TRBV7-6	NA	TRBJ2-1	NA	TGTGCCAGCAGCGTCCGTGGGAGCTCCTACAATGAGCAGTTCTTC	CASSVRGSSYNEQFF
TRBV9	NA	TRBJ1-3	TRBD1	TGTGCCAGCAGCACCCGACAGGGCGGCTCTGGAAACACCATATATTTT	CASSTRQGGSGNTIYF
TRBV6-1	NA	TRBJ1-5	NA	TGTGCCAGCAGGGTCGAGATCAATCAGCCCCAGCATTTT	CASRVEINQPQHF
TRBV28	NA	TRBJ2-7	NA	TGTGCCAGCGGAGTCCTCGAGCAGTACTTC	CASGVLEQYF
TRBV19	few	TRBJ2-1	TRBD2	TGTGCCACCAAATGGGGGGGGAGCTCCTACAATGAGCAGTTCTTC	CATKWGGSSYNEQFF
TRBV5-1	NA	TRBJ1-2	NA	TGCGCCAGCAGCTTAAGAGATCCTAACTATGGCTACACCTTC	CASSLRDPNYGYTF
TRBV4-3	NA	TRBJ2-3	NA	TGCGCCAGCAGCCCAGAGATAGCGCGAATCGATACGCAGTATTTT	CASSPEIARIDTQYF
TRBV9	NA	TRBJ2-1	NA	TGTGCCAGCAGCGTAGAAGGAACAAGGTGGACAGTTAGCTCCTACAATGAGCAGTTCTTC	CASSVEGTRWTVSSYNEQFF
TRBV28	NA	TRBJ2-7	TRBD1	TGTGCCAGCAGTTTATTTCGGACAGGGGCAATTTACGAGCAGTACTTC	CASSLFRTGAIYEQYF
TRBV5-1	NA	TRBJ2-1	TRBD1	TGCGCCAGCAGCTCGGACAGGGGCGTAAGGAAGCAGTTCTTC	CASSSDRGVRKQFF
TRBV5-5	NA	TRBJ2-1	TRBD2	TGTGCCAGCAGCTTGGTTCTCGGCGGGGGGGCTAACGAGCAGTTCTTC	CASSLVLGGGANEQFF
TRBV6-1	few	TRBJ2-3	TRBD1	TGTGCCAGCAGTGAGGGGAGGACAGGGGGCACAGATACGCAGTATTTT	CASSEGRTGGTDTQYF
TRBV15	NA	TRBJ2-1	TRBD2	TGTGCCACCAGCAGACACTTTCCCCCGGGAGGGTCCTACAATGAGCAGTTCTTC	CATSRHFPPGGSYNEQFF
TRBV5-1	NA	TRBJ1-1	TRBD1	TGCGCCAGCAGCTGGGGACAGGGAGGGATTGTTGACACTGAAGCTTTCTTT	CASSWGQGGIVDTEAFF
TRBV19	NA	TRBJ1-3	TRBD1	TGTGCCAGCGAGGGGGCGCGCGGAAACACCATATATTTT	CASEGARGNTIYF
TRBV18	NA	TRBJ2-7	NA	TGTGCCAGCTCACCTCGAGCCACCCCATACGAGCAGTACTTC	CASSPRATPYEQYF
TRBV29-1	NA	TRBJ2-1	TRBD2	TGCAGTTCGCCGGGACTAGCAGCCTACAATGAGCAGTTCTTC	CSSPGLAAYNEQFF
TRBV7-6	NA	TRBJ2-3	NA	TGTGCCAGCAGCCAAGGGGAAGATACGCAGTATTTT	CASSQGEDTQYF
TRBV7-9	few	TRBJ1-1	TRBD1	TGTGCCAGCAGTCTTTCGACAGGGAGTGAAGCTTTCTTT	CASSLSTGSEAFF
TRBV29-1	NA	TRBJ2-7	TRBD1	TGCAGCGTCGGGACAGTAGAGCAGTACTTC	CSVGTVEQYF
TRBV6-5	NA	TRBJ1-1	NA	TGTGCCAGCAGTTCCGGGACAGAAGCTTTCTTT	CASSSGTEAFF
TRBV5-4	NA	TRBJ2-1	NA	TGTGCCAGCAGCTTTCGGCGGAACAATGAGCAGTTCTTC	CASSFRRNNEQFF
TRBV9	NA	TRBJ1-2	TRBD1	TGTGCCAGCACCGGGACAGGGGGACGTTCGAGTGGCTACACCTTC	CASTGTGGRSSGYTF
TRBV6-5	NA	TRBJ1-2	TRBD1	TGTGCCAGCAGTTACTCAAGGGGGCTCTGGGGCTACACCTTC	CASSYSRGLWGYTF
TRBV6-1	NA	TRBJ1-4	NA	TGTGCCAGCACCGAGCCCCATGAAAAACTGTTTTTT	CASTEPHEKLFF
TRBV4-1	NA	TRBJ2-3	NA	TGCGCCAGCAGCCCGCGACAGTCTGGCACAGATACGCAGTATTTT	CASSPRQSGTDTQYF
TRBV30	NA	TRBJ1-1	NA	TGTGCCTGGACGAGAGGGGGTTTCACTGAAGCTTTCTTT	CAWTRGGFTEAFF
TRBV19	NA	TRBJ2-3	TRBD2	TGTGCCAGTGGGGGCGGGGGGGCTGGAGATACGCAGTATTTT	CASGGGGAGDTQYF
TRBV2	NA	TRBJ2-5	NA	TGTGCCAGCAACGACATCCCAGGGGAGACCCAGTACTTC	CASNDIPGETQYF
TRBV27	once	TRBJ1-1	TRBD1	TGTGCCAGCAGTTTATACCCAACTAACAGGGGAGCTTTCTTT	CASSLYPTNRGAFF
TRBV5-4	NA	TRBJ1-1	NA	TGTGCCAGCAGCTTTTTTGGGAGACTCCAGACTGAAGCTTTCTTT	CASSFFGRLQTEAFF
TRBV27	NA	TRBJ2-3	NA	TGTGCCAGCAGTTTTTTCCGGAGCACAGATACGCAGTATTTT	CASSFFRSTDTQYF
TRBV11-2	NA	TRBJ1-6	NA	TGTGCCAGCAGCTTTTCAGGGGACTCACCCCTCCACTTT	CASSFSGDSPLHF
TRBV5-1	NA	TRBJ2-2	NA	TGCGCCAGCAGTCTAATGGGAGCCCCCGGGGAGCTGTTTTTT	CASSLMGAPGELFF
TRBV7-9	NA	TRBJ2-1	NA	TGTGCCAGCAGCTTAGAGCGCGATGAGCAGTTCTTC	CASSLERDEQFF
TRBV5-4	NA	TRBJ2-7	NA	TGTGCCAGCAGCTCGCTTCGCTCTTACGAGCAGTACTTC	CASSSLRSYEQYF
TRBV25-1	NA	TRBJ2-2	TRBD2	TGTGCCAGTCAACTAGCGGGAGGCGGGACCGGGGAGCTGTTTTTT	CASQLAGGGTGELFF
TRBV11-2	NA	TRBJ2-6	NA	TGTGCCAGCAGCCCGGACTTCTCTGGGGCCAACGTCCTGACTTTC	CASSPDFSGANVLTF
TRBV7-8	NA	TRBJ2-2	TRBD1	TGTGCCAGCAGCTGGGACAGCCAACCGAACACCGGGGAGCTGTTTTTT	CASSWDSQPNTGELFF
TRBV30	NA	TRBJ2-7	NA	TGTGCCTGGAAATCCTGGACTCAACCCCCCTACGAGCAGTACTTC	CAWKSWTQPPYEQYF
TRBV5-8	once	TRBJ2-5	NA	TGTGCCAGCAGTCCCAACGGTATAGGGGTCAAGGAGACCCAGTACTTC	CASSPNGIGVKETQYF